These 2 T cell receptor beta chains were all obtained from the same sample, sequenced in a study of control samples from healthy donors and cancer patients. Sequenced by immunoSEQ multiplex PCR; TCRdb stores in-frame clones only, minus some. The sample has nearly 200,000 clones, over 80% seen once; the top ten hold around 1.9%. Sequences were obtained from blood. The receptors come from a man under 40 in good health.

The V gene is TRBV5-5, the J gene TRBJ2-7; TRBD2 agrees at 12 bases. The junction had 9 bases not matched to a gene; V was cut back by 4 bases and J by 4 bases. This CDR3 is built from 16 residues. Per germline, CDR1 SGHKS and CDR2 YYEKEE (reference sequence). CDR3 protein: CASSLPSGGAPYEQYF. DNA for the CDR3: TGTGCCAGCAGCCTCCCTAGCGGGGGGGCCCCGTACGAGCAGTACTTC.

This chain connects TRBV5-5 to TRBJ1-1; D gene ambiguous. This CDR3 has 16 residues. CDR1 SGHKS and CDR2 YYEKEE come from the germline V gene (reference sequence). The germline V and J ends were trimmed by 3 bases and 1 base, with 16 bases remaining between them. The CDR3 nucleotides are TGTGCCAGCAGCTCAAACCCCGGCCGGGGGAACACTGAAGCTTTCTTT. Its protein is CASSSNPGRGNTEAFF.